This is a list of T cell receptor beta chains from one sample in a study of T cell repertoires in cytomegalovirus infection. TCRdb called the reads again in MiXCR, with one record for every CDR3 protein. The repertoire consists of hundreds of thousands of distinct CDR3 sequences, with roughly 29% occurring once and the leading ten covering around 20%. For these receptors, no antigen is known. The sequenced sample was cultured PBMCs, obtained from culture after CMV antigen stimulation. The receptors were gathered from a human donor in good health (CMV status not recorded). Some clones in this sample may be carry-over from other donors' samples. CDR3s include the opening cysteine and the closing phenylalanine or tryptophan. D genes are given only for firm matches. Size values are once, few and many counts, or a class for expanded clones, and some rows have none.

size,D,J,V,CDR3,DNA
.,TRBD2,TRBJ2-3,TRBV10-3,CAVKGEGLLGPDTQYF,TGTGCCGTCAAAGGGGAGGGCCTCTTGGGTCCAGATACGCAGTATTTT
many,TRBD2,TRBJ2-2,TRBV7-2,CASSRLAGTGELFF,TGTGCCAGCAGCCGACTAGCGGGAACCGGGGAGCTGTTTTTT
.,TRBD2,TRBJ2-1,TRBV19,CASSPNGLAGGSSNEQFF,TGTGCCAGTAGTCCCAACGGGCTAGCGGGAGGTAGTTCCAATGAGCAGTTCTTC
many,TRBD1,TRBJ1-2,TRBV13,CASSFTGQGAWDGYTF,TGTGCCAGCAGCTTCACCGGACAGGGGGCGTGGGATGGCTACACCTTC
many,.,TRBJ1-5,TRBV19,CASSPGHSNQPQHF,TGTGCCAGTAGTCCGGGACACTCCAATCAGCCCCAGCATTTT
few,.,TRBJ1-1,TRBV7-9,CASSPSLDAFF,TGTGCCAGCAGCCCATCGTTGGACGCTTTCTTT
many,TRBD2,TRBJ2-5,TRBV12-3/TRBV12-4,CASSSDSTSGGAVGRGRYQETQYF,TGTGCCAGCAGTTCCGACTCTACTAGCGGGGGGGCAGTAGGGCGCGGCCGGTACCAAGAGACCCAGTACTTC
.,TRBD1,TRBJ1-1,TRBV20-1,CSARPDRGQAGFGQHTEAFF,TGCAGTGCTAGACCCGACAGGGGGCAGGCGGGCTTTGGACAGCACACTGAAGCTTTCTTT
.,TRBD2,TRBJ2-1,TRBV19,CASSSGTTRTNEQFF,TGTGCCAGTAGCTCCGGGACTACCCGGACCAATGAGCAGTTCTTC
few,.,TRBJ1-2,TRBV12-3/TRBV12-4,CASRPSGNYGYTF,TGTGCCAGCAGGCCATCAGGGAACTATGGCTACACCTTC